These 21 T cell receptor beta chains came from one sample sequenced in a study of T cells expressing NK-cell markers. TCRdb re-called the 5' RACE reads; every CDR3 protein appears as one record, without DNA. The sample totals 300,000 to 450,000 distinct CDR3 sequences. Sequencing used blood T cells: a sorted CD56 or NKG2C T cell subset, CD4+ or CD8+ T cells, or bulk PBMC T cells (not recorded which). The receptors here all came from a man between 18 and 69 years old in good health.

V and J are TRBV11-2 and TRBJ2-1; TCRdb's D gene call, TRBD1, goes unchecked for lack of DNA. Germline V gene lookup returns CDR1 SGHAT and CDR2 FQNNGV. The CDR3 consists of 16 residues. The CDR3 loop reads CASSLGGDRIRNEQFF.

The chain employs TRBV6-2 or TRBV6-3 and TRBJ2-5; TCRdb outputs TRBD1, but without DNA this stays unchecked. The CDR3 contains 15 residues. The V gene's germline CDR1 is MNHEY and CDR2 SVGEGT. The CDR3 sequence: CASSYQRGGPETQYF.

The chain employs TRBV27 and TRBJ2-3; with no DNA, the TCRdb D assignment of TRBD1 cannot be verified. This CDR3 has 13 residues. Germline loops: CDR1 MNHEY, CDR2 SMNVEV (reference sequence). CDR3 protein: CAGPRTSTDTQYF.

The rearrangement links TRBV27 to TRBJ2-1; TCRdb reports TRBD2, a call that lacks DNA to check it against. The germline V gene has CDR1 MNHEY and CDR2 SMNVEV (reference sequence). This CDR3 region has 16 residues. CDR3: CASSRLAGGRVNEQFF.

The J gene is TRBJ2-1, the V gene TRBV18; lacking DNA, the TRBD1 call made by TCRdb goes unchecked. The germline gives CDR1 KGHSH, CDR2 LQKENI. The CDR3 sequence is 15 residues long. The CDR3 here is CASSGGHVSYNEQFF.

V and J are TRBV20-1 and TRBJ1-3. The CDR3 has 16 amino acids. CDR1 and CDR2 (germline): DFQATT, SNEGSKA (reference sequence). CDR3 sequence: CSARARQQGSGNTIYF.

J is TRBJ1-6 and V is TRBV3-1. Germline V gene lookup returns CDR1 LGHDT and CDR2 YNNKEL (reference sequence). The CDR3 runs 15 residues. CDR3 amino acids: CASSPPGREGSPLHF. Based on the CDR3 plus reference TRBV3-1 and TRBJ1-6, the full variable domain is DTAVSQTPKYLVTQMGNDKSIKCEQNLGHDTMYWYKQDSKKFLKIMFSYNNKELIINETVPNRFSPKSPDKAHLNLHINSLELGDSAVYFCASSPPGREGSPLHFGNGTRLTVT.

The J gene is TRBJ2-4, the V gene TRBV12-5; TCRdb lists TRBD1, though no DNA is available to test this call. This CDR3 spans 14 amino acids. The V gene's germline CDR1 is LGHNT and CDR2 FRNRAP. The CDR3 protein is CASAEIGTYNIQYF. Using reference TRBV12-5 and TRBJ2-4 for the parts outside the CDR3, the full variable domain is DARVTQTPRHKVTEMGQEVTMRCQPILGHNTVFWYRQTMMQGLELLAYFRNRAPLDDSGMPKDRFSAEMPDATLATLKIQPSEPRDSAVYFCASAEIGTYNIQYFGAGTRLSVL.

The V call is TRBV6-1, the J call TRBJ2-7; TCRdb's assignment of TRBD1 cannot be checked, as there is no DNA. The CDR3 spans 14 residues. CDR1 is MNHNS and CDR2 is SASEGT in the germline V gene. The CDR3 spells CASEFGQGRYEQYF.

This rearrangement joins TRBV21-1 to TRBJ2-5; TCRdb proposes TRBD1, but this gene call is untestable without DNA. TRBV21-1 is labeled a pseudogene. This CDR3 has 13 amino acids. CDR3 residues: CASSTLGRETQYF.

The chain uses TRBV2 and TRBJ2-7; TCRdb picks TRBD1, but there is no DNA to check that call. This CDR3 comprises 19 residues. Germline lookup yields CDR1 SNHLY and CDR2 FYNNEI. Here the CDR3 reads CASSARLFKKDRGDYEQYF.

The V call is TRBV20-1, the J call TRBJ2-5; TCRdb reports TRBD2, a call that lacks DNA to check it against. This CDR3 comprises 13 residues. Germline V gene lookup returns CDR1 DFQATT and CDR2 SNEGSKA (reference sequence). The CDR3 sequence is CSASGGASKTQYF.

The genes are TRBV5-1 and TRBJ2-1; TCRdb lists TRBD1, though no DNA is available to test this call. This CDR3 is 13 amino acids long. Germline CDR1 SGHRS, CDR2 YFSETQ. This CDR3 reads CASSLGTGYEQFF.

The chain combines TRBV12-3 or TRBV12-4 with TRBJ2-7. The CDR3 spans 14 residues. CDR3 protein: CASSVGTTFDEQYF.

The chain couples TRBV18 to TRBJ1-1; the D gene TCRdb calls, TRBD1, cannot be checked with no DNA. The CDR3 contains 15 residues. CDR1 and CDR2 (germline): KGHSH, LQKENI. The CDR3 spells CASSPRGQMNTEAFF. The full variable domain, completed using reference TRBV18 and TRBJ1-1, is NAGVMQNPRHLVRRRGQEARLRCSPMKGHSHVYWYRQLPEEGLKFMVYLQKENIIDESGMPKERFSAEFPKEGPSILRIQQVVRGDSAAYFCASSPRGQMNTEAFFGQGTRLTVV.

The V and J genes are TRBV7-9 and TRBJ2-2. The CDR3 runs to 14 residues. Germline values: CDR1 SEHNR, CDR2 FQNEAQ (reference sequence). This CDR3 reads CASSLNKWDGELFF.

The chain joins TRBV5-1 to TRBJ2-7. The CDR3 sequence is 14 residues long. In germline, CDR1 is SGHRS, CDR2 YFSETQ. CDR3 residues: CASSLHGSSYEQYF. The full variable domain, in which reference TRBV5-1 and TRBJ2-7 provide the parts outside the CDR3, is KAGVTQTPRYLIKTRGQQVTLSCSPISGHRSVSWYQQTPGQGLQFLFEYFSETQRNKGNFPGRFSGRQFSNSRSEMNVSTLELGDSALYLCASSLHGSSYEQYFGPGTRLTVT.

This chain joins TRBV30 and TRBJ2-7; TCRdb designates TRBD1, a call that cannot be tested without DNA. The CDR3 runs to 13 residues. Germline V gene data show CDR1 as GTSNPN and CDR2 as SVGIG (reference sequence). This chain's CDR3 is CAWSREVYYEQYF.

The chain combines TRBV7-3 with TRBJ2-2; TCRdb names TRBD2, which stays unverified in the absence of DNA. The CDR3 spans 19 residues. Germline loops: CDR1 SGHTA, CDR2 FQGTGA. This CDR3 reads CASSRVAGGSNTNTGELFF.

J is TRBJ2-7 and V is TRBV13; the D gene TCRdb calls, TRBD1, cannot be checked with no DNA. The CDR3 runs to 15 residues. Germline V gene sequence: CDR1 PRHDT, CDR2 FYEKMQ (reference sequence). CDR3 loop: CASSYMGTGVHEQYF.

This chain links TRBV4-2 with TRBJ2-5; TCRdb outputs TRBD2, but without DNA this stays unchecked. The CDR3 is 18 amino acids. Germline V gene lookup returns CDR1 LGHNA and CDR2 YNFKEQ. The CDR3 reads CASSQRYHGGAAEETQYF.